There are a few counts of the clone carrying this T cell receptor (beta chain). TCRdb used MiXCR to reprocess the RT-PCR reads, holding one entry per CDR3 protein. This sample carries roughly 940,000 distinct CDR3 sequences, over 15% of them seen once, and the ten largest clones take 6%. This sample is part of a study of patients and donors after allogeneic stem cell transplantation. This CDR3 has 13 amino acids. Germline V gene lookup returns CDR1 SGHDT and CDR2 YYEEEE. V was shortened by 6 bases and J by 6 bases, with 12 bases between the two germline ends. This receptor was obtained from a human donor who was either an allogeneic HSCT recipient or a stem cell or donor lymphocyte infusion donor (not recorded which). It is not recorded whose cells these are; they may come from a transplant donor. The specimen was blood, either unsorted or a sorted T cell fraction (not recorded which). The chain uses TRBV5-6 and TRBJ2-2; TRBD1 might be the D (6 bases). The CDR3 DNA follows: TGTGCCAGCATCCTCCAGGGGCCCGGGGAGCTGTTTTTT. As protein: CASILQGPGELFF. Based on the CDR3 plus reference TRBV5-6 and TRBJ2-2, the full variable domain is DAGVTQSPTHLIKTRGQQVTLRCSPKSGHDTVSWYQQALGQGPQFIFQYYEEEERQRGNFPDRFSGHQFPNYSSELNVNALLLGDSALYLCASILQGPGELFFGEGSRLTVL.